This T cell receptor beta chain was retrieved from a study of T cells expressing NK-cell markers. For the study at large: Within the sequenced cohort of eight donors, seven exhibited HCMV seropositivity and one was seronegative.

CDR1 and CDR2 (germline): ENHRY, SYGVKD. The CDR3 extends over 14 amino acids. It was by 5'RACE template switching with UMIs that TCR beta cDNA was made. From its re-call of the 5' RACE reads, TCRdb lists each CDR3 protein once, without DNA. This sample's table reports a few hundred thousand distinct CDR3 sequences. The specimen sequenced was blood T cells: a sorted CD56 or NKG2C T cell subset, CD4+ or CD8+ T cells, or bulk PBMC T cells (not recorded which). The clonotype originates from a man aged 18 to 29 in good health. The V gene is TRBV10-3, the J gene TRBJ2-3. The CDR3 spells CAISKQSPIDTQYF.